This T cell receptor beta chain is drawn from a study of blood T cells in healthy people across ages. For the study at large: When template switching was applied, about one barcoded beta molecule was captured per two T cells.

Study results and caveats: Naive T cell percentage showed a strong correlation with TCR beta diversity.

Germline V gene lookup returns CDR1 DFQATT and CDR2 SNEGSKA (reference sequence). The CDR3 is 14 residues long. V lost 2 bases and J lost 4; bases outside the gene matches: 5. Worth noting for this clonotype: What it binds is unknown.

It was with a sample-barcoded 5' primer and a J-beta primer mix that a second PCR of about 7 to 12 cycles was run. One entry per CDR3 protein results from TCRdb running MiXCR on the 5' RACE reads. Found here are about 970,000 distinct CDR3 sequences, roughly 51% of them singletons; the top ten hold about 22%. Specimen: blood. This clonotype was sampled from a woman aged 55-70 years in good health. The chain joins TRBV20-1 to TRBJ2-7; 10 nucleotides agree with TRBD1. The CDR3 DNA reads TGCAGTGCTAGACTACCGGGACAGGGGTACGAGCAGTACTTC. This codes for CSARLPGQGYEQYF.